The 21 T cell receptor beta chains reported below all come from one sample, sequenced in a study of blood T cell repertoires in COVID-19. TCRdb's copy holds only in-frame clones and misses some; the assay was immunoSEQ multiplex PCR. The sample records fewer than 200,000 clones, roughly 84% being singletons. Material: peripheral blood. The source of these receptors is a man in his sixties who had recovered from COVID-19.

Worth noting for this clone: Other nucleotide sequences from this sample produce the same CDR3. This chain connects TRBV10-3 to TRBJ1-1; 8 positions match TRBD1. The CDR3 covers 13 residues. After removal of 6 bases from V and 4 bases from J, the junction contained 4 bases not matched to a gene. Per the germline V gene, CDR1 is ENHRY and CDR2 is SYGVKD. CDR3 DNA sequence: TGTGCCATCAGCGACAGGGGTGGCACTGAAGCTTTCTTT. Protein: CAISDRGGTEAFF.

The CDR3, as DNA: TGTGCCACCAGCAGAGGAGGGGACAGGGGACCTTCACCCCTCCACTTT. It is translated as CATSRGGDRGPSPLHF. The J gene is TRBJ1-6, the V gene TRBV15; TRBD1 matches at 10 bases. Germline CDR1 LNHNV, CDR2 YYDKDF (reference sequence). This CDR3 spans 16 amino acids. The ends lost 1 base at V and 9 bases at J; junction bases unmatched: 6.

The chain's CDR3 is CATSRDYTGELFF. In nucleotides, the CDR3 is TGTGCCACATCCAGGGACTACACCGGGGAGCTGTTTTTT. This chain uses TRBV2 with TRBJ2-2, with a possible D match to TRBD2 (6 bases). Between the trimmed V and J ends, which lost 10 bases and 3 bases, there was a span of 12 bases. Germline V gene data show CDR1 as SNHLY and CDR2 as FYNNEI. CDR3 length: 13 amino acids.

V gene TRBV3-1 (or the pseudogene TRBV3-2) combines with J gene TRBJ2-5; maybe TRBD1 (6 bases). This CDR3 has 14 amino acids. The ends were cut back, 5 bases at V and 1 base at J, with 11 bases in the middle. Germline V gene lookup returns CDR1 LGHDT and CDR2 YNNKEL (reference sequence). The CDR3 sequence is CASSLPGVQETQYF. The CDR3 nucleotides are TGTGCCAGCAGCTTACCAGGGGTCCAAGAGACCCAGTACTTC.

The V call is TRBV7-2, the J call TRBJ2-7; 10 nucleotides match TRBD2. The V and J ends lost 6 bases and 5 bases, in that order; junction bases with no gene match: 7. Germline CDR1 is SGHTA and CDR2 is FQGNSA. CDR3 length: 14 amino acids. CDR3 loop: CASRPAGGLDEQYF. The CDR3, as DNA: TGTGCCAGCAGACCAGCGGGGGGGCTAGACGAGCAGTACTTC.

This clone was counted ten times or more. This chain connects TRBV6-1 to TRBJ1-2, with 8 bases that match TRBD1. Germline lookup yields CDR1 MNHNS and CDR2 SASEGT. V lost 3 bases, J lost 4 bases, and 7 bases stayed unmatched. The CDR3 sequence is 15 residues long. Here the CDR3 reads CASSEGGQVFYGYTF. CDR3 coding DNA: TGTGCCAGCAGTGAGGGGGGACAGGTGTTCTATGGCTACACCTTC.

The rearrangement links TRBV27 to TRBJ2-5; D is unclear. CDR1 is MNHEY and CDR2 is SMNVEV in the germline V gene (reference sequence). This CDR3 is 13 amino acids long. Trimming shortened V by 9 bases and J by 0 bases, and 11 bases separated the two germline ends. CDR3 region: CASSRRYQETQYF. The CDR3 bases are TGTGCCAGTAGCCGACGGTACCAAGAGACCCAGTACTTC.

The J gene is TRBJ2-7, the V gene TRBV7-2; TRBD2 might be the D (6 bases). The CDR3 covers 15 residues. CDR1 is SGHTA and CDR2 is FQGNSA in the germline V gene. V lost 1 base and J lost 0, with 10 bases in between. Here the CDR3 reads CASSLGGASSYEQYF. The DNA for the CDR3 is TGTGCCAGCAGCTTAGGCGGGGCGAGCTCCTACGAGCAGTACTTC.

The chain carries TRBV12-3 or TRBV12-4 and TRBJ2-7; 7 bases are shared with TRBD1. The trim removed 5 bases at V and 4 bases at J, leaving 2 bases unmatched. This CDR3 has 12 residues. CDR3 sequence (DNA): TGTGCCAGCAGTAGGGGACAGTACGAGCAGTACTTC. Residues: CASSRGQYEQYF.

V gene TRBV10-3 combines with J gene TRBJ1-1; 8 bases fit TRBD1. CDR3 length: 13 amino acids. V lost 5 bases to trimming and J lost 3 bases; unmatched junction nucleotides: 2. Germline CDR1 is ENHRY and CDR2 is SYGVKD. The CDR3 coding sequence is TGTGCCATCAGTAACAGGGGGGACACTGAAGCTTTCTTT. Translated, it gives CAISNRGDTEAFF.

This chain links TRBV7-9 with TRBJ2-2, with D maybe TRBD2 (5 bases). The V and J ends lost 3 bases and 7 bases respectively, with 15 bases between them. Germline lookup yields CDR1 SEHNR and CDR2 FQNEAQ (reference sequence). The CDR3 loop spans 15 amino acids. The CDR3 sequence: CASSLRAERRGELFF. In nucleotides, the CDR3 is TGTGCCAGCAGCTTGAGGGCGGAGAGGCGCGGGGAGCTGTTTTTT. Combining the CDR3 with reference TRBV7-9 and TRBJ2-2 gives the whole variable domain DTGVSQNPRHKITKRGQNVTFRCDPISEHNRLYWYRQTLGQGPEFLTYFQNEAQLEKSRLLSDRFSAERPKGSFSTLEIQRTEQGDSAMYLCASSLRAERRGELFFGEGSRLTVL.

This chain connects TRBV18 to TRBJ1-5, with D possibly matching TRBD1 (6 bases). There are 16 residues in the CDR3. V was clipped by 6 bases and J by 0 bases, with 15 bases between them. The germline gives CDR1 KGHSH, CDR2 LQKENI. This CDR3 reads CASSPRQVDSNQPQHF. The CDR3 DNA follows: TGTGCCAGCTCTCCCCGACAGGTTGATAGCAATCAGCCCCAGCATTTT.

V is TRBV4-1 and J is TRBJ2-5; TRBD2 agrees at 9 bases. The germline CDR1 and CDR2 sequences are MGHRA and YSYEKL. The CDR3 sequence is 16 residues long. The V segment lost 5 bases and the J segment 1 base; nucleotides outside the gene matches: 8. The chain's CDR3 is CASSYLAGPSQETQYF. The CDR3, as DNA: TGCGCCAGCAGCTACCTAGCGGGGCCGTCCCAAGAGACCCAGTACTTC.

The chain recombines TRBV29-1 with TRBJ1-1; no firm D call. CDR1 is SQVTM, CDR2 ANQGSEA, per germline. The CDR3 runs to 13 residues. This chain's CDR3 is CSTDLLMNTEAFF. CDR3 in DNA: TGCAGTACAGACCTCCTCATGAACACTGAAGCTTTCTTT.

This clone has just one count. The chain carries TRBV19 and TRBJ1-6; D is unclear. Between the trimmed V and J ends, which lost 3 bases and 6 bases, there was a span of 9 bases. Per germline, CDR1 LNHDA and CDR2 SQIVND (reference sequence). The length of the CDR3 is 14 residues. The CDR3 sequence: CASSIPVSNSPLHF. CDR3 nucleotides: TGTGCCAGTAGTATCCCAGTTTCTAATTCACCCCTCCACTTT.

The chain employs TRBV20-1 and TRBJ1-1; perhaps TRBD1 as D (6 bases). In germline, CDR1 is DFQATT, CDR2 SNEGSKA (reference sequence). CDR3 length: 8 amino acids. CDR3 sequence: CGGAEAFF. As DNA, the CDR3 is TGCGGGGGCGCCGAAGCTTTCTTT.

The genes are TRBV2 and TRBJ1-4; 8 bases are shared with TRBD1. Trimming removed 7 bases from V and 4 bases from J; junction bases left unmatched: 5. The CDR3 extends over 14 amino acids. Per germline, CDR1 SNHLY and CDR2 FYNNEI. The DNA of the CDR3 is TGTGCCAGCATCCAGGGGGCAAATAATGAAAAACTGTTTTTT. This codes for CASIQGANNEKLFF.

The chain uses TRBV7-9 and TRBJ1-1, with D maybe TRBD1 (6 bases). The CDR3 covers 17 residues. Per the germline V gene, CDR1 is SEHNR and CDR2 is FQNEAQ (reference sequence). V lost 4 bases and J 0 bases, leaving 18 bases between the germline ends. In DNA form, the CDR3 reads TGTGCCAGCAGCTCGAAGACAGGACACCCAATGAACACTGAAGCTTTCTTT. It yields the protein CASSSKTGHPMNTEAFF.

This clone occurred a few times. The CDR3 loop reads CASYGQASNTEAFF. For the CDR3, the DNA is TGTGCCAGCTACGGACAGGCCTCGAACACTGAAGCTTTCTTT. The chain employs TRBV2 and TRBJ1-1; 7 bases match TRBD1. The germline gives CDR1 SNHLY, CDR2 FYNNEI. Germline trimming cut 8 bases from V and 1 base from J; bases unmatched to any gene: 7. The CDR3 length is 14 residues.

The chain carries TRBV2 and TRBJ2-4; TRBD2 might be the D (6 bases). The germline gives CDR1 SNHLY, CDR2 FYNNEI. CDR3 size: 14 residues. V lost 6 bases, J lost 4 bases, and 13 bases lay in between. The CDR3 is CASRGVRGKNIQYF. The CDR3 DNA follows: TGTGCCAGCAGAGGGGTACGGGGGAAAAACATTCAGTACTTC.

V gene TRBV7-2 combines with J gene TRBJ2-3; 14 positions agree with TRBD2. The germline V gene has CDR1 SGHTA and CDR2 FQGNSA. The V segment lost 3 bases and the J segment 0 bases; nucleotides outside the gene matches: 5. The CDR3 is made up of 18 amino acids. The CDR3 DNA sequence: TGTGCCAGCAGCTTTCGGACTAGCGGGGGGTGGAGCACAGATACGCAGTATTTT. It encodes CASSFRTSGGWSTDTQYF.